This T cell receptor beta chain stems from a study of Ad26.COV2.S vaccination and SARS-CoV-2 variants. Produced via immunoSEQ multiplex PCR; TCRdb's table is partial and in-frame only. The table has 100,000 or so clones, over 60% seen once; the top ten hold roughly 17%. The CDR3 spans 14 residues. Germline-derived CDR1 and CDR2 are ENHRY and SYGVKD. Losses at the gene ends were 2 bases for V and 7 bases for J; bases not matched to a gene: 6. This clone was detected once. Other DNA sequences from this sample encode an identical CDR3 as well. The TCR was taken from a human donor who had recovered from COVID-19. The chain carries TRBV10-3 and TRBJ2-7, with 9 bases aligning to TRBD1. Sequenced here: peripheral blood, sampled after recovery from COVID-19. The CDR3 DNA is TGTGCCATCAGTGAGGGGACAGGGACTTATGAGCAGTACTTC. This encodes CAISEGTGTYEQYF.